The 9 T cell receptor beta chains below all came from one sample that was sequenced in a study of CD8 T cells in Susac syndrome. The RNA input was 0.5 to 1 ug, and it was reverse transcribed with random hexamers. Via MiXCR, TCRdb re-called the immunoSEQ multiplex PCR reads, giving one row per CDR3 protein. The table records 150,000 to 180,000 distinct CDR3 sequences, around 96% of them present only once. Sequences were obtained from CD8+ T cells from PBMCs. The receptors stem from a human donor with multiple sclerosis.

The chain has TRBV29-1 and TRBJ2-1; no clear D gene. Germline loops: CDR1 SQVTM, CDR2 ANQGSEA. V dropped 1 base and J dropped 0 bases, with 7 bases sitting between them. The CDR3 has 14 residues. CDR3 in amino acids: CSVEGTSSYNEQFF. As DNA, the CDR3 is TGCAGCGTTGAAGGGACGAGCTCCTACAATGAGCAGTTCTTC.

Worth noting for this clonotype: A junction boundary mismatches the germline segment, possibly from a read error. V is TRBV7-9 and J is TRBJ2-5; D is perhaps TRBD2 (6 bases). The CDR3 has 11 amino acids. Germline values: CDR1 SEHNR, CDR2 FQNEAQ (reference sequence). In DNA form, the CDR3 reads TGTGCCAGCAGCTCCGGGACTTGGAGGAACTTC. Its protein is CASSSGTWRNF.

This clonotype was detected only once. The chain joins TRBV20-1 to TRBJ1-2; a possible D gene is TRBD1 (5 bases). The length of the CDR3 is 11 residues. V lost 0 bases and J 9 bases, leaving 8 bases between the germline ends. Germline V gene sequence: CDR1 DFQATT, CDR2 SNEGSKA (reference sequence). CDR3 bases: TGCAGTGCTAGAGAAGGGGCCAGCTACACCTTC. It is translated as CSAREGASYTF.

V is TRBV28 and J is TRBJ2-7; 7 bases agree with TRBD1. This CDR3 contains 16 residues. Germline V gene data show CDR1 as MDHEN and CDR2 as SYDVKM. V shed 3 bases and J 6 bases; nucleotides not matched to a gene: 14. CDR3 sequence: CASSFYRGEMGLEQYF. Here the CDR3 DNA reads TGTGCCAGCAGTTTTTACAGGGGCGAGATGGGGCTCGAGCAGTACTTC.

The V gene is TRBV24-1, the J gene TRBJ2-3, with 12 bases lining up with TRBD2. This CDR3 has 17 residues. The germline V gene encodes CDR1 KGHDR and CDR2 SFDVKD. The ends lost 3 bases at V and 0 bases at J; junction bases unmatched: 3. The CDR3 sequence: CATSDGLAGLSTDTQYF. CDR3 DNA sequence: TGTGCCACCAGTGATGGACTAGCGGGGCTCAGCACAGATACGCAGTATTTT.

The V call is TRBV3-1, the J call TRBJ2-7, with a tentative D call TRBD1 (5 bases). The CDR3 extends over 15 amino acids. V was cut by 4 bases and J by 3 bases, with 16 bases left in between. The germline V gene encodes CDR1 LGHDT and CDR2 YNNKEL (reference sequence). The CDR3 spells CASSPLRQTRYEQYF. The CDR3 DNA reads TGTGCCAGCAGCCCTTTACGACAGACACGCTACGAGCAGTACTTC.

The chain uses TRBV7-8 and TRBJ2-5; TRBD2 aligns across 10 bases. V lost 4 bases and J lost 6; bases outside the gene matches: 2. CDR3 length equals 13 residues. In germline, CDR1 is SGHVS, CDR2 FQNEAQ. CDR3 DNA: TGTGCCAGCAGCTCTAGCGGGGGACAGACCCAGTACTTC. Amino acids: CASSSSGGQTQYF.

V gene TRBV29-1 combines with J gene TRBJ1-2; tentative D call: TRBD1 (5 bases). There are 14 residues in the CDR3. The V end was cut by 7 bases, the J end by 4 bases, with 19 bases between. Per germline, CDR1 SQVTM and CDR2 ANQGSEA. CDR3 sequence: CSAGGGPMVYGYTF. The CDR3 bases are TGCAGCGCTGGCGGGGGACCGATGGTCTATGGCTACACCTTC.

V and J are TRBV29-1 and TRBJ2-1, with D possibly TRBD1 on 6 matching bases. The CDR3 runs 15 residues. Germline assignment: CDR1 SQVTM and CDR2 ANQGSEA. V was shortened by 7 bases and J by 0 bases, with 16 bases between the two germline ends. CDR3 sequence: CSGEYRASSYNEQFF. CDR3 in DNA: TGCAGCGGCGAGTACAGGGCCAGCTCCTACAATGAGCAGTTCTTC.